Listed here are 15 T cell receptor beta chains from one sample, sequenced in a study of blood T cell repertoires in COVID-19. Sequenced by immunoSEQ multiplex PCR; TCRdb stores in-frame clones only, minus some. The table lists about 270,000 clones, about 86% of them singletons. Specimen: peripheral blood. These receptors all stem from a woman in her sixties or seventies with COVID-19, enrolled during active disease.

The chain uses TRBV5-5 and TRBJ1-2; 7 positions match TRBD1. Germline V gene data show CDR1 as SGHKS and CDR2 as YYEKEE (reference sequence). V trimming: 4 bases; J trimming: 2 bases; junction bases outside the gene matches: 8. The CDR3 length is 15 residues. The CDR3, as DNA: TGTGCCAGCAGCCGCGACGGGGGACAGAACTATGGCTACACCTTC. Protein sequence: CASSRDGGQNYGYTF.

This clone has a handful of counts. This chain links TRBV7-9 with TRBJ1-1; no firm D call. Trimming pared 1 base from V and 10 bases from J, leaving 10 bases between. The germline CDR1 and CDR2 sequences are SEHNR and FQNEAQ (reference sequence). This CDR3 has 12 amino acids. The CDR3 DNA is TGTGCCAGCAGCTTAGAAGAGAGCGGAGCTTTCTTT. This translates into CASSLEESGAFF.

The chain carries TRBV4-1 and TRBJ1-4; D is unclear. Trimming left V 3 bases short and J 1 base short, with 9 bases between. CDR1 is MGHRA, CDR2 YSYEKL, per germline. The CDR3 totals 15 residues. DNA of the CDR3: TGCGCCAGCAGCCATCAGTCAGGAACTAATGAAAAACTGTTTTTT. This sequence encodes CASSHQSGTNEKLFF.

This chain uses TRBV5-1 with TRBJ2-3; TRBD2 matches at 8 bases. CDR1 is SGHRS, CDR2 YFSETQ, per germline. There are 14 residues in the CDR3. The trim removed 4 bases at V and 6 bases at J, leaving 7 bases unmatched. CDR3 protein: CASSPGLAVDTQYF. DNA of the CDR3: TGCGCCAGCAGCCCTGGACTAGCAGTGGATACGCAGTATTTT. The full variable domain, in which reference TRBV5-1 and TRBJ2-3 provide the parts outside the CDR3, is KAGVTQTPRYLIKTRGQQVTLSCSPISGHRSVSWYQQTPGQGLQFLFEYFSETQRNKGNFPGRFSGRQFSNSRSEMNVSTLELGDSALYLCASSPGLAVDTQYFGPGTRLTVL.

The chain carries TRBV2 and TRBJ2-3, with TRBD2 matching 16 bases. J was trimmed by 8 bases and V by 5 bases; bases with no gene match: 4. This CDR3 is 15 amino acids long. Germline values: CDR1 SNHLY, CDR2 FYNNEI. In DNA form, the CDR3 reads TGTGCCAGCAGTCCAGGGACTAGCGGGGGGGGTACGCAGTATTTT. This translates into CASSPGTSGGGTQYF.

CDR3 coding DNA: TGCGCCAGCAGCCGGGACAGCCAAGCTTTCTTT. This gives the protein CASSRDSQAFF. The chain couples TRBV10-1 to TRBJ1-1; 7 bases line up with TRBD1. There are 11 residues in the CDR3. Germline lookup yields CDR1 WNHNN and CDR2 SYGVQD (reference sequence). Losses at the gene ends were 6 bases for V and 9 bases for J; bases not matched to a gene: 4.

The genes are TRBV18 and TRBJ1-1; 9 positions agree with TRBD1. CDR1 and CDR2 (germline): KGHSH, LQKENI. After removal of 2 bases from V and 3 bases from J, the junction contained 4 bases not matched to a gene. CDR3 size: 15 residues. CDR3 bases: TGTGCCAGCTCACCAGGGACAGGGAGGTACACTGAAGCTTTCTTT. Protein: CASSPGTGRYTEAFF.

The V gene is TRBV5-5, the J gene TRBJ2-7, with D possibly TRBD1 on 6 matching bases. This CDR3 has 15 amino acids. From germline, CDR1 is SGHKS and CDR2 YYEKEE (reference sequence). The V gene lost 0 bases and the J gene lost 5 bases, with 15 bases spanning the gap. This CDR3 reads CASSLVGQGYDEQYF. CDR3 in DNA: TGTGCCAGCAGCTTGGTCGGCCAGGGGTACGACGAGCAGTACTTC. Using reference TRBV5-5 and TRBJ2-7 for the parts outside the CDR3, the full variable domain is DAGVTQSPTHLIKTRGQQVTLRCSPISGHKSVSWYQQVLGQGPQFIFQYYEKEERGRGNFPDRFSARQFPNYSSELNVNALLLGDSALYLCASSLVGQGYDEQYFGPGTRLTVT.

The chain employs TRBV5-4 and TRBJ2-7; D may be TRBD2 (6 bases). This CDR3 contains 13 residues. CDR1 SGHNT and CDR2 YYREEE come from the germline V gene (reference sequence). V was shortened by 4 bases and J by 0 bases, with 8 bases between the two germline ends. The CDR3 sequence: CASSHGGSYEQYF. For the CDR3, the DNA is TGTGCCAGCAGCCACGGGGGCTCCTACGAGCAGTACTTC.

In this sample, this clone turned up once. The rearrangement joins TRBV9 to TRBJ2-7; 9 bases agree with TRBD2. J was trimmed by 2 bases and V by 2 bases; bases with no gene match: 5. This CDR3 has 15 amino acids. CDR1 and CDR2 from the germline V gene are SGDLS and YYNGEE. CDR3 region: CASSVSSGGPYEQYF. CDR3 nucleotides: TGTGCCAGCAGCGTGAGTAGCGGGGGTCCCTACGAGCAGTACTTC.

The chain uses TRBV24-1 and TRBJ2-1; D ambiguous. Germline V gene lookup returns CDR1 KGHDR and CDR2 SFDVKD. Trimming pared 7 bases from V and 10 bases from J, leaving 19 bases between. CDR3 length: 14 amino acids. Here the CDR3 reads CATSDLPGLGEQFF. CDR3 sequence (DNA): TGTGCCACCAGCGACCTTCCTGGGCTTGGCGAGCAGTTCTTC.

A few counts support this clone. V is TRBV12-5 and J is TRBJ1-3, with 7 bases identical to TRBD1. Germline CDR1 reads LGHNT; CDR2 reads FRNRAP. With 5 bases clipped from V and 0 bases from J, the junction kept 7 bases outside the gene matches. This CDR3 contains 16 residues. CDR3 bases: TGTGCTAGTGGTCGGGGACAGCTGTACTCTGGAAACACCATATATTTT. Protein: CASGRGQLYSGNTIYF. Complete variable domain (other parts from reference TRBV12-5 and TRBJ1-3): DARVTQTPRHKVTEMGQEVTMRCQPILGHNTVFWYRQTMMQGLELLAYFRNRAPLDDSGMPKDRFSAEMPDATLATLKIQPSEPRDSAVYFCASGRGQLYSGNTIYFGEGSWLTVV.

CDR3 sequence reads: CASSLRAPYEQYF. Here the CDR3 DNA reads TGTGCCAGCAGTTTGCGCGCCCCCTACGAGCAGTACTTC. The chain recombines TRBV12-3 or TRBV12-4 with TRBJ2-7; D is uncertain. V lost 3 bases and J 2 bases, leaving 8 bases between the germline ends. This CDR3 is 13 amino acids long.

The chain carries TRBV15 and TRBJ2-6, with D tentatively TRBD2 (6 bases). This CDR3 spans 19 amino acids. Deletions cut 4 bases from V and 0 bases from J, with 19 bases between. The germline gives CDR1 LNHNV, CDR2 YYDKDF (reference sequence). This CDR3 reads CATSNHRPGLISGANVLTF. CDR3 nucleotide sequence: TGTGCCACCAGCAACCATAGGCCGGGACTCATCTCTGGGGCCAACGTCCTGACTTTC.

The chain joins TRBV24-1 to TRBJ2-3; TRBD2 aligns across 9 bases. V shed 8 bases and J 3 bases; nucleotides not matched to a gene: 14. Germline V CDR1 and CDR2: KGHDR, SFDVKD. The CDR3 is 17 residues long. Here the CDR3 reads CATIVRGRGRATDTQYF. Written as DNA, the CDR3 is TGTGCCACCATAGTCCGGGGTCGCGGGAGGGCGACAGATACGCAGTATTTT.